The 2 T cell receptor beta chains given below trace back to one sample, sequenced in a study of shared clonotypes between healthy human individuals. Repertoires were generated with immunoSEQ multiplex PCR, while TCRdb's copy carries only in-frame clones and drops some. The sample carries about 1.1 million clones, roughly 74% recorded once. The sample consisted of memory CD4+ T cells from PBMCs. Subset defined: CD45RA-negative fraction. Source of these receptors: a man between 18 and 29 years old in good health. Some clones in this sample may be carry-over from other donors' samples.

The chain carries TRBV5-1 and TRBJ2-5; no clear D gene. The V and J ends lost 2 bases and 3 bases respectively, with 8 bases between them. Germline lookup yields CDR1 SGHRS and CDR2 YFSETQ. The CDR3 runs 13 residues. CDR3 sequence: CASSLGAKETQYF. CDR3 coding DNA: TGCGCCAGCAGCTTAGGTGCAAAAGAGACCCAGTACTTC.

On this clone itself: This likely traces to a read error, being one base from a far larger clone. CDR3 in amino acids: CASSYGDINTEAFF. Here the CDR3 DNA reads TGTGCCAGCAGTTACGGGGACATAAACACTGAAGCTTTCTTT. This chain uses TRBV6-6 with TRBJ1-1, with a possible D match to TRBD1 (6 bases). The CDR3 is 14 amino acids. Trimming took 2 bases from V and 2 from J, leaving 9 bases between them. The germline CDR1 and CDR2 sequences are MNHNY and SVGAGI (reference sequence).